Listed below are T cell receptor beta chains from one sample, sequenced in a study of T-cell memory formation after mild COVID-19. TCRdb used MiXCR to reprocess the 5' RACE reads, holding one entry per CDR3 protein. The sample includes more than 150,000 distinct CDR3 sequences, 11% seen only once; the top ten take approximately 4%. Sequences were obtained from PBMCs or a T cell subset sorted from them (not recorded which). The receptors come from a man younger than 30 who had mild COVID-19 (a few samples of this study predate the infection). Cell type and time point are not known. Each CDR3 is given with its conserved first and last residue. The D gene is left open where the match is weak. Only some rows state a clone size, as once, few, many or a class for expanded clones.

V	D	size	J	CDR3	DNA
TRBV7-2	TRBD2	NA	TRBJ2-3	CASSLGAGGVDTQYF	TGTGCCAGCAGCTTAGGAGCGGGGGGTGTGGATACGCAGTATTTT
TRBV10-3	NA	NA	TRBJ2-6	CAISSVRPGANVLTF	TGTGCCATCAGTTCGGTACGGCCTGGGGCCAACGTCCTGACTTTC
TRBV12-3/TRBV12-4	NA	few	TRBJ2-7	CASGEEEAYEQYF	TGTGCCAGCGGGGAAGAGGAGGCCTACGAGCAGTACTTC
TRBV5-1	NA	many	TRBJ2-5	CASSRWTANQETQYF	TGCGCCAGCAGCCGCTGGACAGCGAACCAAGAGACCCAGTACTTC
TRBV6-5	NA	many	TRBJ2-1	CASSSRPNEQFF	TGTGCCAGCAGTTCCAGACCCAATGAGCAGTTCTTC
TRBV2	NA	many	TRBJ1-6	CASRDYRDRGSPLHF	TGTGCCAGCAGGGACTACAGGGACCGGGGTTCACCCCTCCACTTT
TRBV5-1	TRBD2	many	TRBJ2-5	CASSLGTSGGVETQYF	TGCGCCAGCAGCCTCGGGACTAGCGGAGGGGTGGAGACCCAGTACTTC
TRBV4-3	TRBD1	many	TRBJ1-5	CASSPRQGINQPQHF	TGCGCCAGCAGCCCCCGACAGGGTATCAATCAGCCCCAGCATTTT
TRBV10-3	NA	few	TRBJ2-3	CAINPGDTDTQYF	TGTGCCATCAACCCCGGGGACACAGATACGCAGTATTTT
TRBV5-1	NA	few	TRBJ2-5	CASSLARQTSQETQYF	TGCGCCAGCAGCTTGGCCAGACAGACGTCCCAAGAGACCCAGTACTTC